The source of this TCR beta chain is a study of T cells of healthy individuals (dated by TCRdb to the late 2010s). V is pruned by 6 bases and J by 3 bases, leaving 7 bases of the junction without a gene match. From the germline V gene, CDR1 is MDHEN and CDR2 is SYDVKM. The CDR3 has 15 amino acids, counting the end cysteine and phenylalanine. Kept here is only the CDR3 DNA, which spans 45 bases and is read in frame from base 1. Library preparation was by 5' RACE. TCRdb names Illumina MiSeq as the instrument used. TCRdb's own reprocessing of the public reads used fastp at Q25 and MiXCR and kept productive beta chains. A single entry per CDR3 protein holds the most common genes and DNA from its merged rows. The sample data list about 100,000 distinct CDR3 sequences, and approximately 15% of these were observed just once. Roughly 6.2% of the sample comes from the top ten. Notes on this clonotype: No antigen is known for it. There are no base qualities to consult, and no much larger clone falls within one base.

The origin of this receptor is a human donor in good health. The sequence joins TRBV28 to TRBJ2-1; TRBD2 lines up with 8 middle nucleotides. The bases read TGTGCCAGCAGAACAAGCGGGAGTTTCTACAATGAGCAGTTCTTC. Its protein product is CASRTSGSFYNEQFF.